This T cell receptor (beta chain) was captured in a study of blood T cell repertoires in COVID-19 (dated by TCRdb to 2018 to 2020). Concerning the study at large: Collaborator samples came from the United States, Italy and Spain and covered acute and convalescent phases of COVID-19. Nearly every sample came with metadata listing a de-identified subject ID, COVID-19 status, age in years and sex. Where available, HLA class I and class II types were taken from metadata supplied by the sample provider and were not determined by assay-based typing. The repertoires were made available in a free public database intended to serve as a resource for research on the immune response to SARS-CoV-2. The samples were drawn from two sources: the first 160 participants of the ongoing ImmuneRACE study, and approximately 1,300 subjects contributed by 6 global collaborators. Deeply sampled blood TCRbeta repertoires from subjects exposed to, actively infected with, or recovered from COVID-19 were included in the dataset. The material from the prospective study consisted of cDNA or gDNA derived from T cells, B-cell-depleted T cells, or PBMCs. Broader findings and caveats from the paper: The amount of clinical and demographic metadata varied by source and participant and was provided uncurated.

TCRbeta CDR3 regions were amplified from genomic DNA using the immunoSEQ Assay, a bias-controlled multiplex PCR. Regarding the original processing steps: The number of nucleated cells in each sample was estimated from the amplification of reference gene primers within the assay. To quantify the absolute abundance of each unique TCRbeta CDR3 rearrangement, sequence reads were collapsed and filtered. For each sample, productive Simpson clonality was calculated by taking the square root of Simpson's diversity index across productive rearrangements. TCRdb's version of the immuneACCESS table is confined to in-frame rearrangements and falls short of the full clone set. An unresolved V gene accounts for under half of the shortfall where checked; the remainder is of unknown origin. V, J and clone size are taken as reported in that table, and D and trimming were inferred from the DNA itself. The sample table lists some 510,000 clones, 70% to 90% of them with a count of one. Jointly, the top ten make up approximately 2% of the sample.

A note on this clone: The antigen it binds to is not known. Per-nucleotide qualities are absent, and no much larger clonotype sits a single base away.

Enrolling through a virtual design, the prospective study's participants ranged in age from roughly 18 to 95 years and lived across roughly 23 United States geographic areas. To assign participants to cohorts, the prospective study relied on clinical history that participants themselves reported in a screening survey and a study questionnaire. Recovered participants in ImmuneRACE Cohort 3 were defined as having two consecutive negative NP/OP PCR tests, clearance from a healthcare professional, or resolution of symptoms. In the prospective study, mobile phlebotomists collected whole blood, serum and a nasopharyngeal or oropharyngeal swab from each participant. Participants in the prospective study had the option to provide additional blood draws and questionnaires over an approximately 2-month period. Before DNA extraction, prospective study blood samples were shipped either frozen or at room temperature.

The CDR3 spans 14 residues, from the cysteine through the phenylalanine. Left in the record is the CDR3 DNA by itself, 42 bases read in frame from the first base. The CDR1 and CDR2 encoded by the germline V gene (reference sequence) are LNHDA and SQIVND. V lost 5 bases and J lost 0 bases; the stretch between them is 8 bases long. The sequence joins TRBV19 to TRBJ1-3, and TRBD1 may be the D gene, going by 5 matching bases. The receptor was derived from a woman aged 35 to 49 who had recovered from COVID-19. Sample: PBMCs or T cells enriched from blood (not recorded which). The DNA sequence is as follows: TGTGCCAGTAGTGGGGCGGTCTCTGGAAACACCATATATTTT. This gives the protein CASSGAVSGNTIYF.